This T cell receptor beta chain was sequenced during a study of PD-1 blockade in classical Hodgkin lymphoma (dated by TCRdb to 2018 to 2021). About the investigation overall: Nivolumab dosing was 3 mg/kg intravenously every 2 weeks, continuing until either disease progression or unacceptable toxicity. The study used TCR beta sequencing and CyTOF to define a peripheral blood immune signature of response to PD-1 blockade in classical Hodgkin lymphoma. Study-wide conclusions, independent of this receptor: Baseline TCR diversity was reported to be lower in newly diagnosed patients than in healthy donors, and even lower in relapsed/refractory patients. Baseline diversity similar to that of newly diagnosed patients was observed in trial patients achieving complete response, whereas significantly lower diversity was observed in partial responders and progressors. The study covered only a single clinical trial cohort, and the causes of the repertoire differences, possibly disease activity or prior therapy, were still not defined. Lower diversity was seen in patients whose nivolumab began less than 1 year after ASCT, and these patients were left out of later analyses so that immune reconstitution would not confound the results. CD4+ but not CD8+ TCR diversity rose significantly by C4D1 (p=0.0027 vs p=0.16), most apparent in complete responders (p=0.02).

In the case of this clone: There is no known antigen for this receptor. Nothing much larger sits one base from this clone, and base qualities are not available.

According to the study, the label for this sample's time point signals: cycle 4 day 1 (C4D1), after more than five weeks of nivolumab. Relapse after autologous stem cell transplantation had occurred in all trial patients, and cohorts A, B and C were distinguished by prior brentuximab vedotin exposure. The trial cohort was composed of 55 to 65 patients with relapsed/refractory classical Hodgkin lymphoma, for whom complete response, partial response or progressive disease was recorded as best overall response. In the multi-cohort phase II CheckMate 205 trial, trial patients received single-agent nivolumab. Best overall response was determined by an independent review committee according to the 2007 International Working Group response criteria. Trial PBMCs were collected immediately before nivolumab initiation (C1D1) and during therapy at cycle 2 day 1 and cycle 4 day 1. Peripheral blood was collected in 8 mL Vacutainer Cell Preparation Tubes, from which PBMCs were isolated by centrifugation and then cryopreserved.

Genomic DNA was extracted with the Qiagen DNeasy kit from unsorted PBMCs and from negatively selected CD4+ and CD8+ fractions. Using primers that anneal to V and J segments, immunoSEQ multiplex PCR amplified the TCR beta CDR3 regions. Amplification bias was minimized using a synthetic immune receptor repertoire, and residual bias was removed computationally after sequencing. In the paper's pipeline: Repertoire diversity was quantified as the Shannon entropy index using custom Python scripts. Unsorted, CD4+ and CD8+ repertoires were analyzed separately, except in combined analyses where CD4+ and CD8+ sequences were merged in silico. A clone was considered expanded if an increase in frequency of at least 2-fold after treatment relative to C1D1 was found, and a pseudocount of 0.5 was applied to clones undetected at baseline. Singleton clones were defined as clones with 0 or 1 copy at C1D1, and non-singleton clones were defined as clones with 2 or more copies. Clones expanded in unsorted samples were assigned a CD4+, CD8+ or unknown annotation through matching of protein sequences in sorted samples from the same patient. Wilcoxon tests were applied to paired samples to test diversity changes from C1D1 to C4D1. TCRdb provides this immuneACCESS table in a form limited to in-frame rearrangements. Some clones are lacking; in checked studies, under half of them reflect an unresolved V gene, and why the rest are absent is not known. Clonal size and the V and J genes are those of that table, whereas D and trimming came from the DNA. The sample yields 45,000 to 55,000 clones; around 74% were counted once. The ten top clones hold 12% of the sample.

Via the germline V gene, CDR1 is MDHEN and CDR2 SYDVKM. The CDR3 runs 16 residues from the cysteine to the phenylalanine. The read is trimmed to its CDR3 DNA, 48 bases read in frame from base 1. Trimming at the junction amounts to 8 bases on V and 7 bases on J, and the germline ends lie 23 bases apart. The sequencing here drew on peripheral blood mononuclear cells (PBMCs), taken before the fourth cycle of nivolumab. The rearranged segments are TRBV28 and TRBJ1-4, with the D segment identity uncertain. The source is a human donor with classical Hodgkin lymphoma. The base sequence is TGTGCCAGCCGAACACCTGCGGCAGGTCAAAGTGAAAAACTGTTTTTT. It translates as CASRTPAAGQSEKLFF.